Listed here are 5 T cell receptor beta chains from one sample, sequenced in a study of blood T cell repertoires in COVID-19. Produced via immunoSEQ multiplex PCR; TCRdb's table is partial and in-frame only. The sample contains about 150,000 clones, over 75% of which appear only once. Sequenced: peripheral blood. All receptors come from a man between 60 and 70 years old with COVID-19, enrolled during active disease.

V is TRBV14 and J is TRBJ2-1, with 7 bases aligning to TRBD2. Germline trimming cut 4 bases from V and 5 bases from J; bases unmatched to any gene: 11. The germline CDR1 and CDR2 sequences are SGHDN and FVKESK. The CDR3 contains 16 residues. The CDR3 nucleotides read TGTGCCAGCAGCCTAACAACCGGGACTATAAACAATGAGCAGTTCTTC. Protein: CASSLTTGTINNEQFF.

The V and J genes are TRBV4-3 and TRBJ2-5; 8 positions match TRBD2. After removal of 4 bases from V and 5 bases from J, the junction contained 6 bases not matched to a gene. This CDR3 contains 14 residues. Germline V CDR1 and CDR2: LGHNA, YSLEER. The CDR3 sequence: CASSRWTGGETQYF. The CDR3 nucleotides are TGCGCCAGCAGCCGATGGACGGGGGGGGAGACCCAGTACTTC.

A word on this clone: This may be a read error, as it is one base from a much larger clone. V is TRBV5-6 and J is TRBJ2-7; 7 bases are shared with TRBD1. The CDR3 covers 14 residues. After removal of 2 bases from V and 0 bases from J, the junction contained 2 bases not matched to a gene. Germline V gives CDR1 SGHDT, CDR2 YYEEEE. The CDR3 region is CASSFGTVSYEQYF. The DNA of the CDR3 is TGTGCCAGCAGCTTTGGGACAGTCTCCTACGAGCAGTACTTC.

The genes are TRBV28 and TRBJ2-7, with D possibly being TRBD1 (7 bases). Trimming took off 6 bases at V and 4 bases at J, with 13 bases between the two ends. The CDR3 totals 13 residues. Looked up from germline, CDR1 is MDHEN and CDR2 is SYDVKM. The CDR3 here is CASSVTGRYEQYF. CDR3 DNA: TGTGCCAGCAGCGTGACAGGGAGGTACGAGCAGTACTTC.

The chain couples TRBV5-3 to TRBJ2-7; D is uncertain. TRBV5-3 is annotated as an ORF whose role is uncertain. Trimming left V 4 bases short and J 3 bases short, with 11 bases between. This CDR3 has 13 amino acids. CDR3 in amino acids: CARSPKHDYEQYF. In nucleotides, the CDR3 is TGTGCCAGAAGCCCAAAACACGACTACGAGCAGTACTTC.